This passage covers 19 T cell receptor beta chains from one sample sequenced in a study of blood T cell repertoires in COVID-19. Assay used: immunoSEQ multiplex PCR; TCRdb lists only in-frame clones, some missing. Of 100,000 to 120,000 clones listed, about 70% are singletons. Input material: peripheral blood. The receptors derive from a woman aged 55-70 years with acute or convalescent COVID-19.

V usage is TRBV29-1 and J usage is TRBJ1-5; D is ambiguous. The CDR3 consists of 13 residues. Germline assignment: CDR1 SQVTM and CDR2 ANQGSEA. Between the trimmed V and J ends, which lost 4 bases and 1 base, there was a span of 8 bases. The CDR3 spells CSVVVESNQPQHF. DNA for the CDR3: TGCAGCGTTGTAGTGGAGAGCAATCAGCCCCAGCATTTT. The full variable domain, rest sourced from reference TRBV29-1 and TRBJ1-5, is SAVISQKPSRDICQRGTSLTIQCQVDSQVTMMFWYRQQPGQSLTLIATANQGSEATYESGFVIDKFPISRPNLTFSTLTVSNMSPEDSSIYLCSVVVESNQPQHFGDGTRLSIL.

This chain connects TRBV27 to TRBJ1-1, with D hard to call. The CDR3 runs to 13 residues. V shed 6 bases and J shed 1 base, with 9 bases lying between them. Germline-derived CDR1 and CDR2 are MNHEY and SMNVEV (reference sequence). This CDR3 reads CASSLTENTEAFF. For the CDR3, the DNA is TGTGCCAGCAGCCTAACAGAGAACACTGAAGCTTTCTTT.

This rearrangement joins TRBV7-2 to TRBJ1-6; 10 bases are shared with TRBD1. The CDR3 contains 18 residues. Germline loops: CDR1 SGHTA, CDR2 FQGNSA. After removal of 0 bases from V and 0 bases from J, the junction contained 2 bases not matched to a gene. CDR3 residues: CASSLAGQGSSYNSPLHF. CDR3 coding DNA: TGTGCCAGCAGCTTAGCGGGACAGGGGAGCTCCTATAATTCACCCCTCCACTTT.

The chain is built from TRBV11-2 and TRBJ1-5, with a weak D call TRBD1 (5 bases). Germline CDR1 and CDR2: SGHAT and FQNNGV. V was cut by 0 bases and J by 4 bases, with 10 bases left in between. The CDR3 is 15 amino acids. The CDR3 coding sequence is TGTGCCAGCAGCTTAGAATTTGGACATAATCAGCCCCAGCATTTT. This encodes CASSLEFGHNQPQHF.

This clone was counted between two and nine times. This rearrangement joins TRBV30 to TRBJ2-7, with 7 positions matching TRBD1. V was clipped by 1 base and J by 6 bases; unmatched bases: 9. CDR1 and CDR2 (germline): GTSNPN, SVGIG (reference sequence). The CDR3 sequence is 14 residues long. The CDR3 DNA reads TGTGCCTGGAGTGCGATCAGGGGGATGGCCGAGCAGTACTTC. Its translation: CAWSAIRGMAEQYF.

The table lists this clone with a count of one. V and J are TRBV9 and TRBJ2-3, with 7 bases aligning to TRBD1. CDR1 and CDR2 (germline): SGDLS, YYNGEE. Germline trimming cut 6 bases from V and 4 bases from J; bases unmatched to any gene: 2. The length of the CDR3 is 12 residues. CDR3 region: CASKGGADTQYF. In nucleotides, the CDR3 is TGTGCCAGCAAAGGGGGCGCAGATACGCAGTATTTT.

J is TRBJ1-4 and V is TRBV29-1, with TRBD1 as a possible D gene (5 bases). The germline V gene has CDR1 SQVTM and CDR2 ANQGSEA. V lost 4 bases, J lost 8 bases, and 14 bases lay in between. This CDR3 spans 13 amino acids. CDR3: CSVAGAGGEKLFF. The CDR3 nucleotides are TGCAGCGTTGCCGGAGCTGGGGGGGAAAAACTGTTTTTT.

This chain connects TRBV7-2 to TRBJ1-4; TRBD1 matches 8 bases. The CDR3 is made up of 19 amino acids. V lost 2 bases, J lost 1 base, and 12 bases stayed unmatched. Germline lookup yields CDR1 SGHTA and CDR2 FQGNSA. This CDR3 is CASSLRGRGQGGTNEKLFF. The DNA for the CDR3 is TGTGCCAGCAGCTTAAGGGGCAGGGGGCAAGGGGGAACTAATGAAAAACTGTTTTTT.

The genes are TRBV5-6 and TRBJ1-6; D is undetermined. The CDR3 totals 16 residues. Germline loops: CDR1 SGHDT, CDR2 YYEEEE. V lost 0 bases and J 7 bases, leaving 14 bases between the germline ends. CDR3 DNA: TGTGCCAGCAGCTTGGACGGCGGCGGCCGGAATTCACCCCTCCACTTT. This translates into CASSLDGGGRNSPLHF.

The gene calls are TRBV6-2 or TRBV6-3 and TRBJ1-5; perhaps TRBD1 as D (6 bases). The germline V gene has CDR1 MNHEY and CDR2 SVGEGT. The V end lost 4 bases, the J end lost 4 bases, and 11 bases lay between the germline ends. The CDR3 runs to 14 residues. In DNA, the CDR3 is TGTGCCAGCAGTTTGCAGCAGGGGAATCAGCCCCAGCATTTT. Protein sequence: CASSLQQGNQPQHF.

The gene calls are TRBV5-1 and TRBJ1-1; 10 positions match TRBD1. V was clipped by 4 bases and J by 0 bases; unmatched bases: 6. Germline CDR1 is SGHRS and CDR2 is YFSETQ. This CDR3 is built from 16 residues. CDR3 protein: CASSAGQGVVNTEAFF. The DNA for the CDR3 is TGCGCCAGCAGCGCCGGACAGGGGGTTGTGAACACTGAAGCTTTCTTT.

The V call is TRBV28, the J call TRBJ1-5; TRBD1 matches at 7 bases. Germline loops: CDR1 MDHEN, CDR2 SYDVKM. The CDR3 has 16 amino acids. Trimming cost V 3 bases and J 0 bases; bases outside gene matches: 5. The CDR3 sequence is CASSFRQGYSNQPQHF. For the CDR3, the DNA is TGTGCCAGCAGTTTTCGACAGGGATATAGCAATCAGCCCCAGCATTTT.

Here the CDR3 DNA reads TGTGCCATCAGGGACTTTACAGGGGCTGAAGCTTTCTTT. Encoded protein: CAIRDFTGAEAFF. J is TRBJ1-1 and V is TRBV10-3; 7 bases fit TRBD1. V was pared by 6 bases and J by 6 bases, with 7 bases of the junction left unmatched. Germline V gene lookup returns CDR1 ENHRY and CDR2 SYGVKD. CDR3 length: 13 residues.

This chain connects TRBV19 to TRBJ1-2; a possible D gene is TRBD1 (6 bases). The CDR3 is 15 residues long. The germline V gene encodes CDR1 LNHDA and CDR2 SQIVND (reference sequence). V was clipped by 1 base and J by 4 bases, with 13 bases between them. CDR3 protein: CASSIALLGGYGYTF. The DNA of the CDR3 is TGTGCCAGTAGTATAGCCCTCCTAGGGGGCTATGGCTACACCTTC.

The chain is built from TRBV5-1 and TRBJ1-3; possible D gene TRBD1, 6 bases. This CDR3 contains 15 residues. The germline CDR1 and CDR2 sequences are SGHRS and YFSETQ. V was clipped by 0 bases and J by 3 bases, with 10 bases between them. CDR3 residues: CASSLGQGNGNTIYF. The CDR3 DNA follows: TGCGCCAGCAGCTTGGGGCAGGGGAATGGAAACACCATATATTTT.

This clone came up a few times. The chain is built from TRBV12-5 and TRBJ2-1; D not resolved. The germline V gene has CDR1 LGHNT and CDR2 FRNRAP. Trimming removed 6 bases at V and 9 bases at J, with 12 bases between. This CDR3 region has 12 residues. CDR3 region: CASGLPLIEQFF. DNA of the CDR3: TGTGCTAGTGGCCTACCTTTGATTGAGCAGTTCTTC.

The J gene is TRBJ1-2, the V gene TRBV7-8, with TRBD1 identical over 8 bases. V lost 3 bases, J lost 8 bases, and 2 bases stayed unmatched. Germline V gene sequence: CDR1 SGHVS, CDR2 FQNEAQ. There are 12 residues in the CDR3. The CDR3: CASSLGQAGYTF. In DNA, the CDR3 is TGTGCCAGCAGCTTGGGACAGGCGGGCTACACCTTC.

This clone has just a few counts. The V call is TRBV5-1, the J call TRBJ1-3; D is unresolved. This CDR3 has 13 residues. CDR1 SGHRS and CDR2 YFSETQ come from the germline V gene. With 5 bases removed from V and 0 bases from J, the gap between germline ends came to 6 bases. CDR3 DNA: TGCGCCAGCAGGAGGTCCTCTGGAAACACCATATATTTT. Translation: CASRRSSGNTIYF. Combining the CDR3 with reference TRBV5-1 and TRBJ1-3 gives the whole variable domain KAGVTQTPRYLIKTRGQQVTLSCSPISGHRSVSWYQQTPGQGLQFLFEYFSETQRNKGNFPGRFSGRQFSNSRSEMNVSTLELGDSALYLCASRRSSGNTIYFGEGSWLTVV.

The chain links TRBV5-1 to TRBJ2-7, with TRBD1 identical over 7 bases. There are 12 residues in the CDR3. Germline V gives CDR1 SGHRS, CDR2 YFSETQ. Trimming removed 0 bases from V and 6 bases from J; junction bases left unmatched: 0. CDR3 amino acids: CASSLDRGEQYF. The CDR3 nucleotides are TGCGCCAGCAGCTTGGACAGGGGCGAGCAGTACTTC.